Listed below are T cell receptor beta chains from one sample, sequenced in a study of blood T cell repertoires in COVID-19. The protocol was immunoSEQ multiplex PCR, while the TCRdb copy is restricted to in-frame clones and leaves out a portion. The sample shows some 190,000 clones, approximately 73% of them seen only once. Specimen: PBMCs or T cells enriched from blood (not recorded which). The receptors originated from a woman in her forties or fifties with acute COVID-19. CDR3s include the opening cysteine and the closing phenylalanine or tryptophan. Each record gives: J gene, clone size, V gene, D gene, CDR3 DNA, CDR3 protein. D genes are given only for firm matches. Part of the rows lack a size; the others show once, few, many or a class for expanded clones.

>TRBJ2-1|.|TRBV7-9|TRBD2
TGTGCCAGCAGCTACGTGGGGACTAGCACCTACAATGAGCAGTTCTTC
CASSYVGTSTYNEQFF
>TRBJ2-3|.|TRBV10-2|TRBD2
TGCGCCAGCAGTGATCCTAGCGGGGGGTCGGATACGCAGTATTTT
CASSDPSGGSDTQYF
>TRBJ2-5|.|TRBV7-2|TRBD1
TGTGCCAGCAGCTTAGAGGGACAGCTTTCTGTGACCCAGTACTTC
CASSLEGQLSVTQYF
>TRBJ2-6|.|TRBV19|.
TGTGCCAGTAGTATGGGGGCCGGGGCCAACGTCCTGACTTTC
CASSMGAGANVLTF
>TRBJ2-3|.|TRBV7-2|.
TGTGCCAGCAGCTTAGCCCTTCCAGATACGCAGTATTTT
CASSLALPDTQYF
>TRBJ2-5|.|TRBV9|.
TGTGCCAGCAGCGTAGAGGGCTACCCAAGGGGCCAAGAGACCCAGTACTTC
CASSVEGYPRGQETQYF
>TRBJ1-4|.|TRBV7-9|.
TGTGCCAGCAGCTTAAGTGTCGGCGCGGGTGAAAAACTGTTTTTT
CASSLSVGAGEKLFF
>TRBJ1-2|.|TRBV28|.
TGTGCCAGCACCCCAACAGGTCCGGCGGGAGGCTACACCTTC
CASTPTGPAGGYTF
>TRBJ1-1|.|TRBV7-9|.
TGTGCCAGCAGCCCCCGGGACACCGAAACTGAGAACACTGAAGCTTTCTTT
CASSPRDTETENTEAFF
>TRBJ2-1|.|TRBV24-1|.
TGTGCCACCAGTGATGAACAGGGATACAATGAGCAGTTCTTC
CATSDEQGYNEQFF
>TRBJ2-5|.|TRBV11-1|.
TGTGCCAGCATGAGTTTATCCTCCGATAGGACCCAGTACTTC
CASMSLSSDRTQYF
>TRBJ1-5|few|TRBV19|.
TGTGCCAGTAGTACATGGGGGCTGGAGCAGCCCCAGCATTTT
CASSTWGLEQPQHF
>TRBJ1-2|.|TRBV5-4|.
TGTGCCAGCAGCTTTGCGGGCTCCCACTATGGCTACACCTTC
CASSFAGSHYGYTF
>TRBJ1-2|.|TRBV5-4|TRBD1
TGTGCCAGCAGCCGGACCGGACAGGGGTTTGATGGCTACACCTTC
CASSRTGQGFDGYTF
>TRBJ2-1|once|TRBV3-1/TRBV3-2|.
TGTGCCAGCAGCCTTCCAGGGTACCAATACAATGAGCAGTTCTTC
CASSLPGYQYNEQFF
>TRBJ1-1|.|TRBV29-1|.
TGCAGCGTTCCTTCTCTGGGGAGGAACACTGAAGCTTTCTTT
CSVPSLGRNTEAFF
>TRBJ1-3|once|TRBV5-1|.
TGCGCCAGCAGCCATGGCGGGAACTCTGGAAACACCATATATTTT
CASSHGGNSGNTIYF
>TRBJ1-2|.|TRBV6-5|.
TGTGCCAGCAGTCGCGACAATAAGGCGAACTATGGCTACACCTTC
CASSRDNKANYGYTF
>TRBJ2-5|.|TRBV18|TRBD1
TGTGCCAGCTCACTAGGGCTGGGACAGGGGATGGAGACCCAGTACTTC
CASSLGLGQGMETQYF
>TRBJ2-3|few|TRBV6-2/TRBV6-3|TRBD1
TGTGCCAGCAGTCCCGGGACAGGGTCAGATACGCAGTATTTT
CASSPGTGSDTQYF
>TRBJ1-1|.|TRBV7-8|.
TGTGCCAGCAGCCGGAGCGGGGGCTTGTCCGAAGCTTTCTTT
CASSRSGGLSEAFF
>TRBJ2-1|.|TRBV7-9|TRBD2
TGTGCCAGCAGCTTAGGTAGCGGGGAACACAATGAGCAGTTCTTC
CASSLGSGEHNEQFF
>TRBJ2-2|few|TRBV7-9|.
TGTGCCAGCAGCCCAGACGGTGTCGGGGGTGGCACCGGGGAGCTGTTTTTT
CASSPDGVGGGTGELFF
>TRBJ2-1|.|TRBV5-1|TRBD1
TGCGCCAGCAGTTTTACCGGGCAGGGGGCAAAGAATGAGCAGTTCTTC
CASSFTGQGAKNEQFF
>TRBJ1-2|once|TRBV18|.
TGTGCCAGCTCACCACGAAGGACAGAACTAGGGGGTGGCTACACCTTC
CASSPRRTELGGGYTF
>TRBJ2-4|.|TRBV23-1|TRBD1
TGCGCCAGCAGCCCCCCCAGGGGGCGATTTCCCAAAAACATTCAGTACTTC
CASSPPRGRFPKNIQYF
>TRBJ1-4|.|TRBV3-1/TRBV3-2|TRBD1
TGTGCCAGCAGCCAAAGAGTTGGGGACAGAAAACTGTTTTTT
CASSQRVGDRKLFF
>TRBJ1-3|.|TRBV29-1|.
TGCAGCGTGTTCCTGAGCTCTGGAAACACCATATATTTT
CSVFLSSGNTIYF